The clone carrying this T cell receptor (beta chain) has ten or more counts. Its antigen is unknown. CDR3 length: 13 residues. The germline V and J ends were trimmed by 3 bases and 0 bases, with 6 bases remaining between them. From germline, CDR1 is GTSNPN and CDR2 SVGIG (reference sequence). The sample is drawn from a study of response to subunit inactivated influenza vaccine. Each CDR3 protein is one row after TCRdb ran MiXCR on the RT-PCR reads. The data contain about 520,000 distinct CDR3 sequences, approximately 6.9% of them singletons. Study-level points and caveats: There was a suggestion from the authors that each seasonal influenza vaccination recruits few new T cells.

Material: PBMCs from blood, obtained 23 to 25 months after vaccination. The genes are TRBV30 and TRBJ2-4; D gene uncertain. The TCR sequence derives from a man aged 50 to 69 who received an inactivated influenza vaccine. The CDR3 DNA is TGTGCCTGGAGGGGAATAGCCAAAAACATTCAGTACTTC. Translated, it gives CAWRGIAKNIQYF.